This T cell receptor beta chain was sequenced in a study of T cells after yellow fever vaccination. Whole-study results and caveats: Reappearing after the booster were most of the clones from primary vaccination (96% CD4, 88% CD8). From the bulk population, abundant clonotypes could contaminate and appear within FACS-sorted repertoires. Peaking on day 5 versus 15, the secondary response was faster but weaker.

Ten or more counts support this clonotype. Its matching antigen is unknown. The germline V gene encodes CDR1 MNHNY and CDR2 SVGAGI (reference sequence). The ends were cut back, 2 bases at V and 7 bases at J, with 12 bases in the middle. This CDR3 is 14 amino acids long. Template switching with 5'RACE generated the TCR cDNA and added a universal primer site and UMIs. TCRdb used MiXCR to reprocess the 5' RACE reads, holding one entry per CDR3 protein. Here the sample spans 250,000 to 350,000 distinct CDR3 sequences, around 4.5% being singletons. This chain uses TRBV6-6 with TRBJ2-1, with D unclear. The source of this sequence is a man in his late teens or twenties who received the YFV17D yellow fever vaccine. Sequencing used PBMCs, obtained 15 days after the yellow fever booster vaccination. CDR3 sequence reads: CASSYGHGPNEQFF. For the CDR3, the DNA is TGTGCCAGCAGTTACGGGCACGGGCCGAATGAGCAGTTCTTC.